Below, one T cell receptor beta chain is given with its context. The data were taken from a study of CD8 T cells in Susac syndrome. Study-wide context: The Susac syndrome patients were therapy-naive, on corticosteroids, or on intravenous immunoglobulin alone at blood draw.

CDR1 SQVTM and CDR2 ANQGSEA come from the germline V gene. The V segment lost 4 bases and the J segment 1 base; nucleotides outside the gene matches: 3. The CDR3 consists of 14 residues. RNA totalling about 0.45 to 1 ug underwent reverse transcription with random hexamers. TCRdb processed the immunoSEQ multiplex PCR reads anew with MiXCR; each CDR3 protein has one entry. This sample has around 130,000 distinct CDR3 sequences; just under 95% occur once, and the top ten carry less than 0.3%. Sequencing input: CD8+ T cells from PBMCs. The rearrangement links TRBV29-1 to TRBJ2-2; 7 nucleotides line up with TRBD1. The source is a human donor with Susac syndrome. The CDR3 DNA sequence: TGCAGCGTTGTTCCAGGGGGGAACACCGGGGAGCTGTTTTTT. Translated: CSVVPGGNTGELFF.